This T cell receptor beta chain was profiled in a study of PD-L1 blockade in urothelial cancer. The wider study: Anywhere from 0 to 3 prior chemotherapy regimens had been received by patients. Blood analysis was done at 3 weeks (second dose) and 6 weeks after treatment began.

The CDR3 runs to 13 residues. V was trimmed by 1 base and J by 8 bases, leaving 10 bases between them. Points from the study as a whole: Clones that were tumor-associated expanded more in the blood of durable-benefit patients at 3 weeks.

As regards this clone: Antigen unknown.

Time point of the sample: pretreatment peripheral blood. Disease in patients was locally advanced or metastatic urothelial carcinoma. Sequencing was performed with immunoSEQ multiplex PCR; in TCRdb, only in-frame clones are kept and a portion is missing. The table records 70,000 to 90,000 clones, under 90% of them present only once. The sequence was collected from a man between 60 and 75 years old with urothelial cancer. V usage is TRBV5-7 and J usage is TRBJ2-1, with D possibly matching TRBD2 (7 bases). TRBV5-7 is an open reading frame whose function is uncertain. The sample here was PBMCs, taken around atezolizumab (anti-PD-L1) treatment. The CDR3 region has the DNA TGTGCCAGCAGCTTGAGGGGGGGGCATGAGCAGTTCTTC. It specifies CASSLRGGHEQFF.